This entry lists 10 T cell receptor beta chains sequenced from one sample in a study of technical replicates of blood from a few donors. The assay was immunoSEQ multiplex PCR, and TCRdb's table has in-frame clones only and misses some. The table has over 85,000 clones, 96% seen once. The sequenced sample consisted of T cells isolated from PBMCs. All receptors come from a human donor in good health.

The V call is TRBV30, the J call TRBJ1-5, with D perhaps TRBD1 (5 bases). This CDR3 comprises 12 residues. V was cut by 2 bases and J by 6 bases, with 8 bases left in between. Germline V CDR1 and CDR2: GTSNPN, SVGIG (reference sequence). This chain's CDR3 is CAWSSGPQPQHF. The CDR3 DNA follows: TGTGCCTGGAGTTCAGGGCCTCAGCCCCAGCATTTT. Together with reference TRBV30 and TRBJ1-5, the CDR3 gives the full variable domain: SQTIHQWPATLVQPVGSPLSLECTVEGTSNPNLYWYRQAAGRGLQLLFYSVGIGQISSEVPQNLSASRPQDRQFILSSKKLLLSDSGFYLCAWSSGPQPQHFGDGTRLSIL.

The V call is TRBV4-1, the J call TRBJ2-3; D remains ambiguous. This CDR3 comprises 13 residues. V lost 8 bases and J 3 bases, leaving 12 bases between the germline ends. CDR1 and CDR2 from the germline V gene are MGHRA and YSYEKL. Here the CDR3 reads CASRSAGTDTQYF. The CDR3 DNA reads as TGCGCCAGCCGCTCCGCCGGGACAGATACGCAGTATTTT.

The chain employs TRBV11-2 and TRBJ2-2; 9 bases align to TRBD1. CDR1 and CDR2 from the germline V gene are SGHAT and FQNNGV. CDR3 length: 15 residues. V lost 5 bases, J lost 4 bases, and 5 bases stayed unmatched. The chain's CDR3 is CASSRDREVTGELFF. For the CDR3, the DNA is TGTGCCAGCAGCCGGGACAGGGAAGTCACCGGGGAGCTGTTTTTT.

CDR3 coding DNA: TGTGCCAGCAGCCAAGGCCTGGGCGCCTACGAGCAGTACTTC. Protein product: CASSQGLGAYEQYF. This chain uses TRBV14 with TRBJ2-7; D unclear. The CDR3 totals 14 residues. In germline, CDR1 is SGHDN, CDR2 FVKESK. V was trimmed by 1 base and J by 2 bases, leaving 9 bases between them.

The V gene is TRBV27, the J gene TRBJ1-5; no firm D call. This CDR3 spans 17 amino acids. In germline, CDR1 is MNHEY, CDR2 SMNVEV (reference sequence). Trimming took 3 bases from V and 4 from J, leaving 19 bases between them. CDR3 nucleotide sequence: TGTGCCAGCAGTTTTATAGCGGCAGATGGAGGGAATCAGCCCCAGCATTTT. This encodes CASSFIAADGGNQPQHF.

The chain carries TRBV6-1 and TRBJ1-5; TRBD1 might be the D (5 bases). The CDR3 sequence is 14 residues long. Germline V gene lookup returns CDR1 MNHNS and CDR2 SASEGT. Between the trimmed V and J ends, which lost 7 bases and 5 bases, there was a span of 15 bases. As DNA, the CDR3 is TGTGCCAGCACCGAAAGGGGTGGGGATCAGCCCCAGCATTTT. Amino acids: CASTERGGDQPQHF.

The chain recombines TRBV4-1 with TRBJ2-7, with a possible D match to TRBD1 (5 bases). Per the germline V gene, CDR1 is MGHRA and CDR2 is YSYEKL. V dropped 8 bases and J dropped 3 bases, with 17 bases sitting between them. This CDR3 is 14 amino acids long. CDR3 amino acids: CASSIQGMSYEQYF. Written as DNA, the CDR3 is TGCGCCAGCTCCATCCAGGGAATGAGCTACGAGCAGTACTTC.

The genes are TRBV2 and TRBJ1-2, with 9 bases lining up with TRBD1. CDR3 length: 17 amino acids. V gave up 0 bases and J gave up 4 bases; unmatched junction bases: 9. From germline, CDR1 is SNHLY and CDR2 FYNNEI. The CDR3 coding sequence is TGTGCCAGCAGTGAAGCGCCGGACAGGGGCGACCCCTATGGCTACACCTTC. Translation: CASSEAPDRGDPYGYTF.

The chain couples TRBV6-6 to TRBJ1-2; 7 nucleotides align to TRBD1. V dropped 5 bases and J dropped 1; count of bases not matched to a gene: 7. Germline-derived CDR1 and CDR2 are MNHNY and SVGAGI (reference sequence). The CDR3 has 15 amino acids. The CDR3 spells CASSHRDSLNYGYTF. The CDR3 DNA reads TGTGCCAGCAGTCACCGGGACAGTCTTAACTATGGCTACACCTTC.

CDR3 nucleotides: TGTGCCACCCAAAAGATGGGGCTGGCTGAAGCTTTCTTT. Translating it yields CATQKMGLAEAFF. This chain links TRBV15 with TRBJ1-1; tentatively, D is TRBD1 (5 bases). V lost 8 bases to trimming and J lost 6 bases, with 16 bases between them. The CDR3 covers 13 residues. The germline gives CDR1 LNHNV, CDR2 YYDKDF (reference sequence).